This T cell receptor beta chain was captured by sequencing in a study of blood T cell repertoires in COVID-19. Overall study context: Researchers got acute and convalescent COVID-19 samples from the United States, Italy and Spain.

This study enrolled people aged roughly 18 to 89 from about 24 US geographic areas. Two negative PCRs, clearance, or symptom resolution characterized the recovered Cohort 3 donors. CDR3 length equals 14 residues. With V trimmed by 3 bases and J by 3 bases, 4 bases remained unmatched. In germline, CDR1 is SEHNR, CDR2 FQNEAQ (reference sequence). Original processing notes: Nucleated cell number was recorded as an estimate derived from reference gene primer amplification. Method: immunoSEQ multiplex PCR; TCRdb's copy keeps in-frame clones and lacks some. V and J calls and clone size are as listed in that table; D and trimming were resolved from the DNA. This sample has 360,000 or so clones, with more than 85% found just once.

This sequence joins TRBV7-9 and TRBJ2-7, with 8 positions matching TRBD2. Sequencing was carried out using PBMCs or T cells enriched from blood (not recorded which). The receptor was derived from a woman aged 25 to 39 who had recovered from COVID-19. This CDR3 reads CASSFGGAGYEQYF. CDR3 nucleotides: TGTGCCAGCAGCTTCGGGGGGGCAGGCTACGAGCAGTACTTC.